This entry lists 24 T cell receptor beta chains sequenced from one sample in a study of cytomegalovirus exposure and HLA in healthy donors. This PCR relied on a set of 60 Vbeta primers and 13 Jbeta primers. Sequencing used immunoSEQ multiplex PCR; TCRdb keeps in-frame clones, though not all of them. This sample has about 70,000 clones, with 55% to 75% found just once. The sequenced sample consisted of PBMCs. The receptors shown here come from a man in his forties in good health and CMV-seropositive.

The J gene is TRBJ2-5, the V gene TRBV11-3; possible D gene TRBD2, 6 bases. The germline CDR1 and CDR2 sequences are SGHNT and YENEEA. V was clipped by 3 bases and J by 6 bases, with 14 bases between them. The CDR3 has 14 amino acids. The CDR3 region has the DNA TGTGCCAGCAGCTTGACGACTAGTACAAAGACCCAGTACTTC. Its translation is CASSLTTSTKTQYF.

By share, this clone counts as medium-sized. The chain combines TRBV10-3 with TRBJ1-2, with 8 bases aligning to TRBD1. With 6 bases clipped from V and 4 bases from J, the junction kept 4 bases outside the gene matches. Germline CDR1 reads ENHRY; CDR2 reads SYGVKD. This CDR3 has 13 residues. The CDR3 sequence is CAIRLTGAYGYTF. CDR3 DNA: TGTGCCATCAGGTTGACAGGGGCCTATGGCTACACCTTC.

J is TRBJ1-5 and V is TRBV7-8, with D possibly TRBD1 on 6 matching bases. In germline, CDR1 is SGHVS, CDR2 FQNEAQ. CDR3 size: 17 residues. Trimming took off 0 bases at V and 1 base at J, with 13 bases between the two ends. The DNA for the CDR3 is TGTGCCAGCAGCTTAGCACTGACAGGTCCAAGCAATCAGCCCCAGCATTTT. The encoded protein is CASSLALTGPSNQPQHF.

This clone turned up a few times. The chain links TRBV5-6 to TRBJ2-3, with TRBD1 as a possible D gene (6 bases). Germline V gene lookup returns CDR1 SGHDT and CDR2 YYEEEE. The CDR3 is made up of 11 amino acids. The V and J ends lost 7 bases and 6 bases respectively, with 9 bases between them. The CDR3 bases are TGTGCCAGCTCCACAGGGGATACGCAGTATTTT. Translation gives CASSTGDTQYF.

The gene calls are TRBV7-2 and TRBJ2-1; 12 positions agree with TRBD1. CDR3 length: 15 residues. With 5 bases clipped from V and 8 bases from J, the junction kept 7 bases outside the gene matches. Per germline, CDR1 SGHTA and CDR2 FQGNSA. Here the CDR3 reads CASSIGTGGLDEQFF. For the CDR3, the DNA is TGTGCCAGCAGCATAGGGACAGGGGGCTTGGATGAGCAGTTCTTC.

The CDR3 bases are TGTGCCACCAGCAGGAGACGACAGGGAGGATATGGCTACACCTTC. Translation gives CATSRRRQGGYGYTF. V gene TRBV15 combines with J gene TRBJ1-2; 7 bases fit TRBD1. The CDR3 contains 15 residues. V was clipped by 3 bases and J by 5 bases; unmatched bases: 9. Germline CDR1 and CDR2: LNHNV and YYDKDF (reference sequence).

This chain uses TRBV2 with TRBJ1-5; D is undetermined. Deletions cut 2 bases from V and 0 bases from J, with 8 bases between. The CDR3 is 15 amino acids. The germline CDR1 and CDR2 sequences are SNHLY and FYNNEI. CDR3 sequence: CASSELRASNQPQHF. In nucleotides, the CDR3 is TGTGCCAGCAGTGAATTGAGAGCTAGCAATCAGCCCCAGCATTTT.

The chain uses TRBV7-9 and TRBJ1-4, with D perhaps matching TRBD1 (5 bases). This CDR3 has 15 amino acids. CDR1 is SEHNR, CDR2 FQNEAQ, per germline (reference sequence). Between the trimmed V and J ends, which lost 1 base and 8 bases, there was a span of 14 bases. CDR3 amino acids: CASSLVAAGLEKLFF. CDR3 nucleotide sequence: TGTGCCAGCAGCTTAGTAGCGGCAGGGTTGGAAAAACTGTTTTTT.

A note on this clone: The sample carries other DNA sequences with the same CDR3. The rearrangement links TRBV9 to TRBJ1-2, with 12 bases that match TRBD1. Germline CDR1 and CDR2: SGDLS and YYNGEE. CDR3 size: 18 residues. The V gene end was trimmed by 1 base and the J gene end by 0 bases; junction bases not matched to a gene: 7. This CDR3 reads CASSVRGTGGSANYGYTF. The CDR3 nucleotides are TGTGCCAGCAGCGTACGCGGGACAGGGGGCTCAGCTAACTATGGCTACACCTTC. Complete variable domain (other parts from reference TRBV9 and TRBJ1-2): DSGVTQTPKHLITATGQRVTLRCSPRSGDLSVYWYQQSLDQGLQFLIQYYNGEERAKGNILERFSAQQFPDLHSELNLSSLELGDSALYFCASSVRGTGGSANYGYTFGSGTRLTVV.

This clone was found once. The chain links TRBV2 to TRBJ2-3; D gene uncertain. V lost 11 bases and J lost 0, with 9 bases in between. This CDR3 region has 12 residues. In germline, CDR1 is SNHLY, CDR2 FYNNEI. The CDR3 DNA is TGTGCCGGCCTCGGGAGCACAGATACGCAGTATTTT. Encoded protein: CAGLGSTDTQYF.

In nucleotides, the CDR3 is TGTGCCAGTAGCAAAACCGGGACTAGCGGGAAGTACGAGCAGTACTTC. This encodes CASSKTGTSGKYEQYF. This chain connects TRBV19 to TRBJ2-7, with TRBD2 matching 13 bases. Germline trimming cut 6 bases from V and 4 bases from J; bases unmatched to any gene: 9. Germline V lookup: CDR1 LNHDA, CDR2 SQIVND (reference sequence). There are 16 residues in the CDR3. The complete variable domain, with remaining parts taken from reference TRBV19 and TRBJ2-7, reads DGGITQSPKYLFRKEGQNVTLSCEQNLNHDAMYWYRQDPGQGLRLIYYSQIVNDFQKGDIAEGYSVSREKKESFPLTVTSAQKNPTAFYLCASSKTGTSGKYEQYFGPGTRLTVT.

The CDR3 DNA follows: TGTGCCAGCAGTGGTGTAAGGGCAGGAGGGATCGGTGAGCAGTACTTC. Amino acids: CASSGVRAGGIGEQYF. The chain couples TRBV25-1 to TRBJ2-7, with D maybe TRBD2 (6 bases). The CDR3 contains 16 residues. Germline CDR1 is MGHDK and CDR2 is SYGVNS. The V and J ends lost 4 bases and 7 bases respectively, with 23 bases between them.

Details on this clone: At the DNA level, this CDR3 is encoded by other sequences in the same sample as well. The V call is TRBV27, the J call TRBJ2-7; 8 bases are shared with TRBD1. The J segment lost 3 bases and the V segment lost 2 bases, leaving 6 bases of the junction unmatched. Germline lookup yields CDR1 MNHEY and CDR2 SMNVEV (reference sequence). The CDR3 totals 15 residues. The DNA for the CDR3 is TGTGCCAGCAGTTTAAGAGGACAGGGTGGCTACGAGCAGTACTTC. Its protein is CASSLRGQGGYEQYF.

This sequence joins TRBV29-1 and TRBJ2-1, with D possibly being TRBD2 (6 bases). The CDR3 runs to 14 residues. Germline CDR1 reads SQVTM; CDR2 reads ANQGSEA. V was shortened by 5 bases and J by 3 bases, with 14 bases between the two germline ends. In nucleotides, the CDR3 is TGCAGCGTTCTGAGGCGGGACTTCTACAATGAGCAGTTCTTC. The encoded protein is CSVLRRDFYNEQFF.

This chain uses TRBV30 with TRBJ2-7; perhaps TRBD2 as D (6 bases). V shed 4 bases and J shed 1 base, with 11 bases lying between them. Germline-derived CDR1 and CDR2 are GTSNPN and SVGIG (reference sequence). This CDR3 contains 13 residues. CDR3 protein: CAWTSGVSYEQYF. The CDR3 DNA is TGTGCCTGGACCTCGGGAGTGTCCTACGAGCAGTACTTC.

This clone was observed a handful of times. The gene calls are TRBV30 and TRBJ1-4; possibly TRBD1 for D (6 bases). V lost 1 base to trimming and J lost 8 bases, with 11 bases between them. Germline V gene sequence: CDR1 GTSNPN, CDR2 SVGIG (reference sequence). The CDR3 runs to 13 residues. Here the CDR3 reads CAWSGTVKEKLFF. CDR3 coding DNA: TGTGCCTGGAGTGGGACAGTTAAGGAAAAACTGTTTTTT.

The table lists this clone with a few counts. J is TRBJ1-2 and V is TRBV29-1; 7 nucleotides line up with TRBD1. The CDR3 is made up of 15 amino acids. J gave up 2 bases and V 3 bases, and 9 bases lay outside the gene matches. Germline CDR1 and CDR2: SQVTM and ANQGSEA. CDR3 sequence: CSVESGTESNYGYTF. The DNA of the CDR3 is TGCAGCGTTGAGTCGGGGACAGAATCAAACTATGGCTACACCTTC.

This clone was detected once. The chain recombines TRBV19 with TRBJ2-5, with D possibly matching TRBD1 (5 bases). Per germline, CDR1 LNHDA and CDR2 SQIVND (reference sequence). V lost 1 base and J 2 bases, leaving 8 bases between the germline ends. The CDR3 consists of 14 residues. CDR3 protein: CASSIGDSQETQYF. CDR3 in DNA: TGTGCCAGTAGTATAGGCGACAGTCAAGAGACCCAGTACTTC. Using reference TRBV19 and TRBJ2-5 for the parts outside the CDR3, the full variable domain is DGGITQSPKYLFRKEGQNVTLSCEQNLNHDAMYWYRQDPGQGLRLIYYSQIVNDFQKGDIAEGYSVSREKKESFPLTVTSAQKNPTAFYLCASSIGDSQETQYFGPGTRLLVL.

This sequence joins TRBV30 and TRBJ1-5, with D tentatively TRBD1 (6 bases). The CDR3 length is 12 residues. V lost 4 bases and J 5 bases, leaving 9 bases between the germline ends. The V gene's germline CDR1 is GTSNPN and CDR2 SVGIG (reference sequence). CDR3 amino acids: CAWNQGYQPQHF. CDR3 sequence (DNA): TGTGCCTGGAATCAGGGGTATCAGCCCCAGCATTTT.

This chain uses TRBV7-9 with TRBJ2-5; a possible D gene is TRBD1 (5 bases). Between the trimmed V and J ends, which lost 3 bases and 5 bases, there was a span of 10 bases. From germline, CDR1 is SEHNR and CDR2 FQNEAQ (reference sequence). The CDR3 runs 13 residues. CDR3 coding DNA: TGTGCCAGCAGCTTTGGGGCTTCGGAGACCCAGTACTTC. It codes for CASSFGASETQYF.

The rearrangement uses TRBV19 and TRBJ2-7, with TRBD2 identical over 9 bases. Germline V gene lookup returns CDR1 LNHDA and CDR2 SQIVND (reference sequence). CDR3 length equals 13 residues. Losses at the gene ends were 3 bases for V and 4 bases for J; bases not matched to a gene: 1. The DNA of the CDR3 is TGTGCCAGTAGTATGAGCGGGGGGTACGAGCAGTACTTC. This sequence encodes CASSMSGGYEQYF. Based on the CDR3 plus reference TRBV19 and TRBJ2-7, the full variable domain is DGGITQSPKYLFRKEGQNVTLSCEQNLNHDAMYWYRQDPGQGLRLIYYSQIVNDFQKGDIAEGYSVSREKKESFPLTVTSAQKNPTAFYLCASSMSGGYEQYFGPGTRLTVT.

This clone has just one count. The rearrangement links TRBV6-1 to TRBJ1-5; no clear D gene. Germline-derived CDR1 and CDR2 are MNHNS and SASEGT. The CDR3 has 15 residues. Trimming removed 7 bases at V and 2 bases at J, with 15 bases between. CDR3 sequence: CASNTLRGGNQPQHF. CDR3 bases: TGTGCCAGCAATACCTTACGAGGAGGCAATCAGCCCCAGCATTTT.

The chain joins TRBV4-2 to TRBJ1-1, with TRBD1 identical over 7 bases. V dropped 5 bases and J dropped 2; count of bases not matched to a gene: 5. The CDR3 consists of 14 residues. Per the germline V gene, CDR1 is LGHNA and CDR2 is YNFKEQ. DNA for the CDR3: TGTGCCAGCAGCGACCGGGACAGAAACACTGAAGCTTTCTTT. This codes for CASSDRDRNTEAFF.

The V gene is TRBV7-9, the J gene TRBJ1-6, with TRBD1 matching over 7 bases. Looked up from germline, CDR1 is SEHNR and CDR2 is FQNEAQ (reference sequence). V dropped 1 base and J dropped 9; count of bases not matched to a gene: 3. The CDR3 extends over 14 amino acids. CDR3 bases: TGTGCCAGCAGCTTAGATGGGGACAGTTCACCCCTCCACTTT. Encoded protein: CASSLDGDSSPLHF.